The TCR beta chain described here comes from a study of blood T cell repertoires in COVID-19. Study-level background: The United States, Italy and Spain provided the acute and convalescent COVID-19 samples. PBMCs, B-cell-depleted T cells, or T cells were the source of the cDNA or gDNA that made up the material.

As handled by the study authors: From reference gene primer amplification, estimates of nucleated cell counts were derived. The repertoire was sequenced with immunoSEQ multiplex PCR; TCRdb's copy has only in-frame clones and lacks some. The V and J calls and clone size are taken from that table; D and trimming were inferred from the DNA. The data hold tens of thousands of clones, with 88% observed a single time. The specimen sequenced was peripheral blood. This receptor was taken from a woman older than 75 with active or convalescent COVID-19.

The CDR3 DNA sequence: TGTGCCAGCAGCCCCGGGGTAGCGGGAGCCTCAACGCAGTATTTT. Translating it yields CASSPGVAGASTQYF. The chain recombines TRBV7-2 with TRBJ2-3, with 9 nucleotides matching TRBD2. CDR1 SGHTA and CDR2 FQGNSA come from the germline V gene. The CDR3 length is 15 residues. The trim removed 5 bases at V and 9 bases at J, leaving 12 bases unmatched.